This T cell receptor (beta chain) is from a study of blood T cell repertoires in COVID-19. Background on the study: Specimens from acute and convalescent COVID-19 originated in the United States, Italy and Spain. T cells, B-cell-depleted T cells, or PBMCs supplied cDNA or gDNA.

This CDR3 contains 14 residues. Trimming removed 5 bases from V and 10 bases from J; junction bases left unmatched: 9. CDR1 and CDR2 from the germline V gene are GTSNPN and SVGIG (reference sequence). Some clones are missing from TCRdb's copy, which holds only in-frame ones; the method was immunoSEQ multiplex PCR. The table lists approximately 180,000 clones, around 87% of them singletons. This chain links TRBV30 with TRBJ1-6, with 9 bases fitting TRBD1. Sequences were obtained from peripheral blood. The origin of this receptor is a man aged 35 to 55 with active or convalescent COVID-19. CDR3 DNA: TGTGCCTGGCGATCCGGGACAGGGTTGTCACCCCTCCACTTT. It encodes CAWRSGTGLSPLHF.